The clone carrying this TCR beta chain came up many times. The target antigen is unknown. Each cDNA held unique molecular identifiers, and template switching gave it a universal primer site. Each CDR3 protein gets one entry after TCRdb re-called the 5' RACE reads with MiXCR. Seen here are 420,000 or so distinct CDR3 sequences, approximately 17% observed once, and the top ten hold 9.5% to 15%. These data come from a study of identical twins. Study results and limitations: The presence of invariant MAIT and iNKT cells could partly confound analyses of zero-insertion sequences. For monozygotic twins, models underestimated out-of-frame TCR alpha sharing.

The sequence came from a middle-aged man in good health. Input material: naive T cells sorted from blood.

The CDR3 sequence is CASSYSGGLQETQYF. DNA of the CDR3: TGTGCCAGCAGTTACTCGGGAGGCCTGCAAGAGACCCAGTACTTC. This chain uses TRBV6-5 with TRBJ2-5, with D possibly TRBD2 on 6 matching bases. V lost 0 bases, J lost 2 bases, and 10 bases lay in between. The germline V gene encodes CDR1 MNHEY and CDR2 SVGAGI. CDR3 length: 15 amino acids.